The 3 T cell receptor beta chains in this list originate from one sample, sequenced in a study of cytotoxic CD8 clonotypes in ibrutinib-treated CLL. Libraries were prepared by immunoSEQ multiplex PCR; TCRdb keeps only in-frame clonotypes and omits some of them. The sample comprises under 200,000 clones, more than 65% of which are singletons, and over 2% rests with the top ten. Specimen: PBMCs, collected after 12 months of ibrutinib treatment. The receptors originated from a human donor with chronic lymphocytic leukemia.

The CDR3 DNA reads as TGTGCCAGCAGTTACCGGGCGGGAGGGCTTACAGATACGCAGTATTTT. Translated: CASSYRAGGLTDTQYF. The chain links TRBV6-5 to TRBJ2-3, with TRBD2 matching 9 bases. Germline V gives CDR1 MNHEY, CDR2 SVGAGI. This CDR3 is 16 amino acids long. Losses at the gene ends were 2 bases for V and 3 bases for J; bases not matched to a gene: 6.

Of note for this clone: Relative to the germline gene, one junction end is altered; a read error may explain this. This sequence joins TRBV7-2 and TRBJ2-7; weak D call: TRBD1 (7 bases). The germline V gene has CDR1 SGHTA and CDR2 FQGNSA. The CDR3 is 15 amino acids. DNA of the CDR3: TGCGCCAGCAGCCAAGACCGACAGGGAGGACACGAGCAGTACTTC. Residues: CASSQDRQGGHEQYF.

This clone was detected only once. V is TRBV9 and J is TRBJ1-6, with D perhaps matching TRBD1 (5 bases). Per the germline V gene, CDR1 is SGDLS and CDR2 is YYNGEE. The ends were cut back, 3 bases at V and 7 bases at J, with 14 bases in the middle. This CDR3 contains 15 residues. The CDR3 sequence: CASSAKTVPNSPLHF. For the CDR3, the DNA is TGTGCCAGCAGCGCCAAGACAGTTCCCAATTCACCCCTCCACTTT.